One sample yielded the 24 T cell receptor beta chains listed below, sequenced in a study of cytomegalovirus exposure and HLA in healthy donors. The PCR employed 60 Vbeta primers together with 13 Jbeta primers. Repertoires were generated with immunoSEQ multiplex PCR, while TCRdb's copy carries only in-frame clones and drops some. The data contain about 280,000 clones, approximately 90% of them seen just once; the ten biggest clones take up approximately 2.2%. Sequencing used PBMCs. These receptors all come from a young woman in good health and CMV-seronegative.

The chain links TRBV9 to TRBJ2-5; TRBD2 aligns across 12 bases. This CDR3 contains 16 residues. Trimming at V came to 3 bases and at J to 1 base, leaving 4 bases not matched to a gene. Germline assignment: CDR1 SGDLS and CDR2 YYNGEE. CDR3 DNA: TGTGCCAGCAGCGGGGGACTAGCGGGCTTCCAAGAGACCCAGTACTTC. Amino acids: CASSGGLAGFQETQYF.

This chain connects TRBV6-5 to TRBJ2-5; D might be TRBD2 (5 bases). Trimming shortened V by 5 bases and J by 2 bases, and 15 bases separated the two germline ends. Per the germline V gene, CDR1 is MNHEY and CDR2 is SVGAGI. The CDR3 is made up of 15 amino acids. The CDR3, as DNA: TGTGCCAGCAGTCCTTCACTAGGAACTCAAGAGACCCAGTACTTC. Protein: CASSPSLGTQETQYF.

The chain uses TRBV6-5 and TRBJ1-1; 8 bases agree with TRBD1. Unmatched junction bases numbered 5, after V lost 0 bases and J lost 5 bases. There are 15 residues in the CDR3. Germline V gives CDR1 MNHEY, CDR2 SVGAGI. CDR3 DNA: TGTGCCAGCAGTTACTCGACAGGGGATTTGACTGAAGCTTTCTTT. Encoded protein: CASSYSTGDLTEAFF.

This sequence joins TRBV6-5 and TRBJ2-7, with TRBD1 as a possible D gene (6 bases). The CDR3 sequence is 15 residues long. Trimming stripped 6 bases from V and 6 bases from J, with 21 bases between. Germline CDR1 MNHEY, CDR2 SVGAGI. In DNA, the CDR3 is TGTGCCAGCAGCCGTACAGGGTACTACCTAGGCGAGCAGTACTTC. Amino acid sequence: CASSRTGYYLGEQYF.

The V gene is TRBV23-1, the J gene TRBJ1-1; D not resolved. TRBV23-1 is labeled an ORF, and its function is uncertain. The length of the CDR3 is 15 residues. The V end was cut by 0 bases, the J end by 3 bases, with 11 bases between. CDR3 sequence: CASSQSRVGYTEAFF. CDR3 coding DNA: TGCGCCAGCAGTCAATCCCGGGTCGGTTACACTGAAGCTTTCTTT.

The rearrangement uses TRBV2 and TRBJ2-5; D may be TRBD1 (5 bases). V lost 7 bases and J lost 11, with 14 bases in between. This CDR3 has 11 residues. Per germline, CDR1 SNHLY and CDR2 FYNNEI. CDR3 loop: CASKTKQEQYF. Written as DNA, the CDR3 is TGTGCCAGCAAAACTAAACAGGAGCAGTACTTC. Full variable domain (rest looked up from reference TRBV2 and TRBJ2-5): EPEVTQTPSHQVTQMGQEVILRCVPISNHLYFYWYRQILGQKVEFLVSFYNNEISEKSEIFDDQFSVERPDGSNFTLKIRSTKLEDSAMYFCASKTKQEQYFGPGTRLLVL.

This clone was counted only a few times. V gene TRBV19 combines with J gene TRBJ1-5; TRBD1 is a possible D gene (5 bases). V was shortened by 8 bases and J by 2 bases, with 16 bases between the two germline ends. Germline V CDR1 and CDR2: LNHDA, SQIVND (reference sequence). The CDR3 runs 15 residues. This CDR3 is CASQKAGQGNQPQHF. The CDR3 coding sequence is TGTGCCAGTCAAAAGGCGGGGCAGGGCAATCAGCCCCAGCATTTT. Full variable domain (missing parts from reference TRBV19 and TRBJ1-5): DGGITQSPKYLFRKEGQNVTLSCEQNLNHDAMYWYRQDPGQGLRLIYYSQIVNDFQKGDIAEGYSVSREKKESFPLTVTSAQKNPTAFYLCASQKAGQGNQPQHFGDGTRLSIL.

V usage is TRBV27 and J usage is TRBJ1-1; no clear D gene. Trimming shortened V by 8 bases and J by 0 bases, and 16 bases separated the two germline ends. Looked up from germline, CDR1 is MNHEY and CDR2 is SMNVEV (reference sequence). The CDR3 contains 15 residues. The DNA of the CDR3 is TGTGCCAGCCACGAGACGGGAATGATGAACACTGAAGCTTTCTTT. Translated: CASHETGMMNTEAFF.

Written as DNA, the CDR3 is TGTGCCATCACTGGGAGACGGGGAACAGTTTGCAATCAGCCCCAGCATTTT. This translates into CAITGRRGTVCNQPQHF. The rearrangement links TRBV10-3 to TRBJ1-5; unclear D gene. The CDR3 contains 17 residues. Germline CDR1 is ENHRY and CDR2 is SYGVKD. Trimming shortened V by 7 bases and J by 2 bases, and 21 bases separated the two germline ends.

This chain uses TRBV7-2 with TRBJ2-3; TRBD2 agrees at 10 bases. The CDR3 is 15 residues long. Germline assignment: CDR1 SGHTA and CDR2 FQGNSA. V was clipped by 8 bases and J by 2 bases; unmatched bases: 7. CDR3 protein: CASQVSGGFTDTQYF. As DNA, the CDR3 is TGTGCCAGCCAAGTTAGCGGGGGGTTCACAGATACGCAGTATTTT.

J is TRBJ1-2 and V is TRBV7-9, with D unresolved. CDR3 length: 14 residues. Trimming removed 5 bases from V and 9 bases from J, with 19 bases in between. CDR1 and CDR2 (germline): SEHNR, FQNEAQ (reference sequence). In nucleotides, the CDR3 is TGTGCCAGCAGCAACCTGAGGCAGCCCCATAGCTACACCTTC. Its protein is CASSNLRQPHSYTF.

The V and J genes are TRBV5-6 and TRBJ2-1; the D gene is possibly TRBD2 (6 bases). Between the trimmed V and J ends, which lost 3 bases and 7 bases, there was a span of 8 bases. The CDR3 length is 12 residues. Germline V gene data show CDR1 as SGHDT and CDR2 as YYEEEE. The CDR3 sequence: CASSYGGNEQFF. The DNA for the CDR3 is TGTGCCAGCAGCTACGGGGGAAATGAGCAGTTCTTC.

This clone was seen only once. The CDR3 sequence is CASFGEGTGELFF. CDR3 DNA: TGTGCCAGCTTTGGGGAGGGCACCGGGGAGCTGTTTTTT. V is TRBV6-5 and J is TRBJ2-2; 7 nucleotides align to TRBD2. Germline V gene sequence: CDR1 MNHEY, CDR2 SVGAGI. This CDR3 is built from 13 residues. The V segment lost 8 bases and the J segment 4 bases; nucleotides outside the gene matches: 4.

The gene calls are TRBV10-1 and TRBJ1-6; D is unclear. CDR1 and CDR2 (germline): WNHNN, SYGVQD (reference sequence). The CDR3 runs to 14 residues. Trimming cost V 3 bases and J 9 bases, with 12 bases left between them. The CDR3 region is CASSEDAVASPLHF. CDR3 DNA: TGCGCCAGCAGTGAAGACGCGGTGGCTTCACCCCTCCACTTT.

The V and J genes are TRBV7-2 and TRBJ2-2; D unresolved. V was trimmed by 1 base and J by 2 bases, leaving 8 bases between them. Germline values: CDR1 SGHTA, CDR2 FQGNSA. The CDR3 has 15 residues. The CDR3 sequence is CASSLVTYNTGELFF. As DNA, the CDR3 is TGTGCCAGCAGCTTAGTTACATATAACACCGGGGAGCTGTTTTTT.

V is TRBV12-5 and J is TRBJ1-1, with D perhaps matching TRBD1 (5 bases). V was shortened by 0 bases and J by 2 bases, with 13 bases between the two germline ends. This CDR3 has 16 amino acids. Germline CDR1 LGHNT, CDR2 FRNRAP. As DNA, the CDR3 is TGTGCTAGTGGTTTGGTAACGAAGGGGCCTAACACTGAAGCTTTCTTT. This codes for CASGLVTKGPNTEAFF.

This clone was seen only a few times. The V and J genes are TRBV4-1 and TRBJ2-7; 8 positions agree with TRBD2. The V gene end was trimmed by 1 base and the J gene end by 4 bases; junction bases not matched to a gene: 9. Germline V CDR1 and CDR2: MGHRA, YSYEKL. This CDR3 comprises 16 residues. The CDR3: CASSQGPAGGAYEQYF. The CDR3 DNA reads as TGCGCCAGCAGCCAAGGGCCCGCCGGGGGGGCTTACGAGCAGTACTTC.

The V and J genes are TRBV7-2 and TRBJ2-3, with 10 bases that match TRBD1. The CDR3 runs to 15 residues. V trimming: 5 bases; J trimming: 5 bases; junction bases outside the gene matches: 7. Germline V lookup: CDR1 SGHTA, CDR2 FQGNSA. The DNA of the CDR3 is TGTGCCAGCAGCCCGGGGACAGGGGCTGGAGATACGCAGTATTTT. This sequence encodes CASSPGTGAGDTQYF. Full variable domain (outside the CDR3, taken from reference TRBV7-2 and TRBJ2-3): GAGVSQSPSNKVTEKGKDVELRCDPISGHTALYWYRQSLGQGLEFLIYFQGNSAPDKSGLPSDRFSAERTGGSVSTLTIQRTQQEDSAVYLCASSPGTGAGDTQYFGPGTRLTVL.

The J gene is TRBJ2-1, the V gene TRBV5-5; 9 nucleotides agree with TRBD2. Germline V CDR1 and CDR2: SGHKS, YYEKEE (reference sequence). CDR3 length: 16 residues. V dropped 1 base and J dropped 4; count of bases not matched to a gene: 6. The CDR3 is CASSLIRRGGYNEQFF. Here the CDR3 DNA reads TGTGCCAGCAGCTTGATTAGGCGGGGGGGTTACAATGAGCAGTTCTTC.

This sequence joins TRBV11-2 and TRBJ2-7; 8 positions match TRBD1. The CDR3 has 14 amino acids. V gave up 5 bases and J gave up 0 bases; unmatched junction bases: 3. Germline values: CDR1 SGHAT, CDR2 FQNNGV. CDR3 amino acids: CASSHGQGSYEQYF. In DNA, the CDR3 is TGTGCCAGCAGCCATGGACAGGGCTCCTACGAGCAGTACTTC.

The chain couples TRBV27 to TRBJ1-1; tentative D call: TRBD1 (6 bases). The length of the CDR3 is 12 residues. Germline V CDR1 and CDR2: MNHEY, SMNVEV (reference sequence). Trimming removed 5 bases from V and 9 bases from J, with 13 bases in between. The chain's CDR3 is CASSPYGTKAFF. The CDR3 nucleotides are TGTGCCAGCAGTCCGTACGGGACAAAAGCTTTCTTT.

The rearrangement uses TRBV7-8 and TRBJ1-2, with D possibly TRBD1 on 6 matching bases. The length of the CDR3 is 18 residues. CDR1 is SGHVS, CDR2 FQNEAQ, per germline. V lost 1 base and J lost 1, with 19 bases in between. In DNA form, the CDR3 reads TGTGCCAGCAGCTTAGGGTCTTTGTCACAGGGCCTTAACTATGGCTACACCTTC. Its translation is CASSLGSLSQGLNYGYTF.

The rearrangement joins TRBV27 to TRBJ2-1, with 9 bases lining up with TRBD2. CDR3 length: 15 amino acids. The V segment lost 2 bases and the J segment 8 bases; nucleotides outside the gene matches: 7. Germline CDR1 reads MNHEY; CDR2 reads SMNVEV (reference sequence). CDR3 region: CASSLRGSGGDEQFF. The CDR3 nucleotides are TGTGCCAGCAGTTTACGTGGTAGCGGGGGCGATGAGCAGTTCTTC.

This sequence joins TRBV5-1 and TRBJ2-7, with D possibly TRBD1 on 6 matching bases. Germline assignment: CDR1 SGHRS and CDR2 YFSETQ. The CDR3 has 15 residues. V dropped 0 bases and J dropped 3 bases, with 13 bases sitting between them. CDR3: CASSLDPGAVYEQYF. The DNA for the CDR3 is TGCGCCAGCAGCTTGGACCCAGGGGCCGTCTACGAGCAGTACTTC.